This T cell receptor (beta chain) derives from a study of blood T cell repertoires in COVID-19. Study context: COVID-19 samples, acute and convalescent, were from the United States, Italy and Spain.

Sequencing was performed with immunoSEQ multiplex PCR; in TCRdb, only in-frame clones are kept and a portion is missing. Of around 150,000 clones detected, 65% to 85% appear once; the ten largest clones hold 8% to 9%. Germline V lookup: CDR1 LNHNV, CDR2 YYDKDF (reference sequence). This CDR3 is 15 amino acids long. V lost 5 bases and J lost 0, with 11 bases in between. One Seattle source followed patients from active infection through their disease course. Specimen: peripheral blood. J is TRBJ1-5 and V is TRBV15; a possible D gene is TRBD1 (6 bases). The TCR comes from a man aged 25 to 40 with COVID-19, enrolled during active disease. CDR3 in amino acids: CATSLGDISNQPQHF. CDR3 nucleotides: TGTGCCACCAGCCTAGGGGACATTAGCAATCAGCCCCAGCATTTT.